These T cell receptor beta chains were read from a single sample in a study of beta chain features in type 1 diabetes. Repertoires were generated with immunoSEQ multiplex PCR, while TCRdb's copy carries only in-frame clones and drops some. The table includes around 250,000 clones, about 25% detected once. The specimen was central memory CD4+ T cells from blood. Every receptor here comes from a man aged 25-40 years in good health. The CDR3 runs from the conserved cysteine through the conserved F or W. A row's size may be missing; if present it is once, few, many or a size class.

V gene | clone size | CDR3 protein
TRBV5-4 | few | CASSYTSGGGNEQFF
TRBV4-1 | . | CASSLGPDPSRSYEQYF
TRBV7-2 | . | CASSLAASGGYNEQFF
TRBV18 | . | CASSTREGYEQYF
TRBV7-2 | . | CASSFPGQGGYTF
TRBV29-1 | few | CSVVGSYEQYF
TRBV9 | . | CASSVGPASSTDTQYF
TRBV9 | . | CASSRTGQGTQQYF
TRBV30 | . | CAWSVGRVAGATGELFF
TRBV6-5 | few | CASSWTGDGKNIQYF
TRBV7-9 | . | CASSLGSGGSPVYNEQFF
TRBV30 | many | CAWNKDSRNTEAFF
TRBV4-3 | few | CASSFNRGVGEQYF
TRBV7-2 | few | CASSPQSGVVGTDTQYF
TRBV6-6 | . | CASSYGDTQYF
TRBV30 | once | CAWAVGTYEQYF
TRBV25-1 | few | CASSDLIVGVYGYTF
TRBV20-1 | . | CSALKYNEQFF
TRBV10-3 | . | CAISESIGAGSYNEQFF
TRBV6-1 | . | CASSPTGLAKNIQYF
TRBV5-1 | . | CASSSSGTWFEQFF
TRBV7-9 | few | CASSLWAGQPNSPLHF
TRBV29-1 | once | CSVKGTGYEQYF
TRBV9 | . | CASSVGPSGSVYEQYF
TRBV6-6 | . | CASSPGLVHEQFF
TRBV30 | . | CACLPRGTNYGYTF
TRBV15 | . | CATSRDLVGGVEETQYF
TRBV29-1 | few | CSVPSTTRQPQHF
TRBV7-9 | few | CASSHGGTAIETQYF
TRBV6-5 | few | CASSPGNEQFF
TRBV18 | few | CASSPTGQGSTYTF
TRBV10-3 | . | CAISERGEETQYF
TRBV12-5 | few | CASGLLSSGNTIYF
TRBV5-1 | . | CASSWDRNYGYTF
TRBV10-3 | . | CAISEGTIYTF
TRBV11-2 | . | CASSSGSKNTGELFF
TRBV29-1 | few | CSVGVRGPHGYTF
TRBV6-6 | . | CASSQNVSPTSYEQYF
TRBV6-1 | few | CASSPDSFYNEQFF
TRBV30 | . | CAWSTGGETQYF
TRBV19 | . | CASTPDRNSNQPQHF
TRBV13 | . | CASSSTGGRGSYEQYF
TRBV29-1 | . | CSVQESTDTQYF
TRBV29-1 | . | CSVAPQGDNEQFF
TRBV12-5 | once | CASGLVLKGGKETQYF